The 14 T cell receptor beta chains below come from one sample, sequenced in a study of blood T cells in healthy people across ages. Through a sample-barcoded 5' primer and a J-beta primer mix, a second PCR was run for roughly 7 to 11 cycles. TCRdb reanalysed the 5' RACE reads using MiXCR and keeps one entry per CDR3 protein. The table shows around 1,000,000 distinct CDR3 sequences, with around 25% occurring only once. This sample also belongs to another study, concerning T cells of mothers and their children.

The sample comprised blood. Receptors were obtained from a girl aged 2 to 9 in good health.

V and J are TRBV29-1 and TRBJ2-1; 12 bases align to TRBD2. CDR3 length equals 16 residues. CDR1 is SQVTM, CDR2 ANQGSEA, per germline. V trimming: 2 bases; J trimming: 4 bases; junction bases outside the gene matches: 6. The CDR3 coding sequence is TGCAGCGTTGAAATAATGGGACTAGCGGGTTACAATGAGCAGTTCTTC. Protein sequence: CSVEIMGLAGYNEQFF.

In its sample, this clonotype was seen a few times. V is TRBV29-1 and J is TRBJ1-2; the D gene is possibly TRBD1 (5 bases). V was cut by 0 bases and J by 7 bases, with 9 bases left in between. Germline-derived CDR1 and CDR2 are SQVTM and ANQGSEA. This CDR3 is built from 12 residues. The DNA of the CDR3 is TGCAGCGTTGAAGATAAGGGGCTTGGCTACACCTTC. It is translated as CSVEDKGLGYTF. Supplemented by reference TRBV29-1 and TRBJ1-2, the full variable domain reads SAVISQKPSRDICQRGTSLTIQCQVDSQVTMMFWYRQQPGQSLTLIATANQGSEATYESGFVIDKFPISRPNLTFSTLTVSNMSPEDSSIYLCSVEDKGLGYTFGSGTRLTVV.

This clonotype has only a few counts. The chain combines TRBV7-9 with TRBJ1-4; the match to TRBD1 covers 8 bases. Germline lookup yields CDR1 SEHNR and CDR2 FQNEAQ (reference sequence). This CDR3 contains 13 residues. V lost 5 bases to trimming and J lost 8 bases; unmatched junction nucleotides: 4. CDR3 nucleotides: TGTGCCAGCAGCGCCCGGGACAGGGAAAAACTGTTTTTT. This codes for CASSARDREKLFF.

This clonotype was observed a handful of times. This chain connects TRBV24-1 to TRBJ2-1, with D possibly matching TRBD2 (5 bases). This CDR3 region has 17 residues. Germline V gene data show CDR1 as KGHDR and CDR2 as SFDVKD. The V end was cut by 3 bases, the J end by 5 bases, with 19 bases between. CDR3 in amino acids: CATSDAPREDIHNEQFF. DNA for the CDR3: TGTGCCACCAGTGATGCCCCCCGGGAAGATATCCACAATGAGCAGTTCTTC.

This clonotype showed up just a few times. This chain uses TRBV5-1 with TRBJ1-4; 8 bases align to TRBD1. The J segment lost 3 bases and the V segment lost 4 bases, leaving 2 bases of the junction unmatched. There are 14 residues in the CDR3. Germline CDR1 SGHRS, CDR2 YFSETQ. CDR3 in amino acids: CASSGGQANEKLFF. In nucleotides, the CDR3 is TGCGCCAGCAGCGGGGGACAGGCTAATGAAAAACTGTTTTTT.

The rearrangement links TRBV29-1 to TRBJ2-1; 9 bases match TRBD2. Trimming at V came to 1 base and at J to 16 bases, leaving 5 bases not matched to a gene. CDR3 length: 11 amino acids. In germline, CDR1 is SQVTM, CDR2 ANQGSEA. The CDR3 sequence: CSVEAGTSLFF. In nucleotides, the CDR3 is TGCAGCGTTGAAGCCGGGACTAGCCTCTTCTTC.

For the CDR3, the DNA is TGTGCCAGCAGTCTTAACAGGGGTCCGGAGACCCAGTACTTC. Protein: CASSLNRGPETQYF. The chain employs TRBV7-9 and TRBJ2-5, with TRBD1 matching over 7 bases. Unmatched junction bases numbered 9, after V lost 6 bases and J lost 5 bases. This CDR3 is 14 amino acids long. CDR1 SEHNR and CDR2 FQNEAQ come from the germline V gene (reference sequence).

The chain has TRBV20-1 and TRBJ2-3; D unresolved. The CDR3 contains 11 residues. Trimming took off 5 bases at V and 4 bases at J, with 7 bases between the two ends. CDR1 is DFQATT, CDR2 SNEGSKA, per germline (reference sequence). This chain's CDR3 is CSALFADTQYF. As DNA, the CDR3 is TGCAGTGCTTTATTCGCAGATACGCAGTATTTT.

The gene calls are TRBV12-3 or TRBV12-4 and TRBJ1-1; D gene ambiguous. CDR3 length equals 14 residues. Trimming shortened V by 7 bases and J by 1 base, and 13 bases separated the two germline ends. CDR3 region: CASTKMSPNTEAFF. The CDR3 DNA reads TGTGCCAGCACCAAAATGTCCCCGAACACTGAAGCTTTCTTT.

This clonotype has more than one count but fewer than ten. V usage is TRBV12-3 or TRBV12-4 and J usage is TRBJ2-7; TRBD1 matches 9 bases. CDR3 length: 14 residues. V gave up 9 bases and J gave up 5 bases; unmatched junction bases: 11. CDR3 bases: TGTGCCAGTGGAATACCGGGACAGGGCGACGAGCAGTACTTC. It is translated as CASGIPGQGDEQYF.

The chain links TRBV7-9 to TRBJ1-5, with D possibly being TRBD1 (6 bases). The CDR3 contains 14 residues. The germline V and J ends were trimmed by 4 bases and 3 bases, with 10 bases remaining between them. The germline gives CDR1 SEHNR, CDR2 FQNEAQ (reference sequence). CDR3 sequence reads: CASSSDSLNQPQHF. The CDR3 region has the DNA TGTGCCAGCAGCTCGGACAGCCTCAATCAGCCCCAGCATTTT.

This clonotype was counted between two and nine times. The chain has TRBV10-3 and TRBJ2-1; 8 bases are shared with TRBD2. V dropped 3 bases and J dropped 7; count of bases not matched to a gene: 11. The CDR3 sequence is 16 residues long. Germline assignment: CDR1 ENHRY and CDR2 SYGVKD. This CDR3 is CAISDWEGLEGNEQFF. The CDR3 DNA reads TGTGCCATCAGTGATTGGGAGGGACTAGAGGGGAATGAGCAGTTCTTC.

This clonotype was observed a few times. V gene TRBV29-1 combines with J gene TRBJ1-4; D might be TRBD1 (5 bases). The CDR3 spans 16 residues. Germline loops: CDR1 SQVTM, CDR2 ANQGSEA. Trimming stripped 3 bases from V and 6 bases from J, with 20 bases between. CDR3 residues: CSVDLGVLGEDEKLFF. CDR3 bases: TGCAGCGTTGATTTGGGGGTGTTAGGGGAGGATGAAAAACTGTTTTTT.

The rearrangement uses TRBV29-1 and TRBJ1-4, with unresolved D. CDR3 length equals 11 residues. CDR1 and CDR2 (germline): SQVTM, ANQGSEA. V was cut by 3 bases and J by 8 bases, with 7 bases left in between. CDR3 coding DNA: TGCAGCGTTGATTCGGGGGAAAAACTGTTTTTT. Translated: CSVDSGEKLFF.